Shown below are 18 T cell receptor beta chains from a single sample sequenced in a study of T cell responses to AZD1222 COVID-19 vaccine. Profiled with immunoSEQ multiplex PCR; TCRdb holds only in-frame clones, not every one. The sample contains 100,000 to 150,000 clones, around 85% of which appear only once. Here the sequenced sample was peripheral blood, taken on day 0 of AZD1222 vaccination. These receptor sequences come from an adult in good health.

The CDR3 region is CASSPGAGGDYNEQFF. CDR3 in DNA: TGTGCCAGCAGTCCCGGGGCGGGAGGGGACTACAATGAGCAGTTCTTC. V usage is TRBV3-1 (or the pseudogene TRBV3-2) and J usage is TRBJ2-1, with 9 bases lining up with TRBD2. This CDR3 is 16 amino acids long. The V gene's germline CDR1 is LGHDT and CDR2 YNNKEL (reference sequence). V lost 6 bases, J lost 3 bases, and 9 bases stayed unmatched.

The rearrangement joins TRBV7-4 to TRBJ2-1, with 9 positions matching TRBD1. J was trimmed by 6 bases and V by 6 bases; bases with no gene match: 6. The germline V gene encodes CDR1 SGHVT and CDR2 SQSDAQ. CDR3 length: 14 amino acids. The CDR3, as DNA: TGTGCCAGCAGAAGTCCGACAGGGGGCAATGAGCAGTTCTTC. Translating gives CASRSPTGGNEQFF.

The CDR3 spells CASSQGQGSEQYF. The CDR3 DNA sequence: TGTGCCAGCAGCCAAGGACAGGGCTCCGAGCAGTACTTC. The chain combines TRBV3-1 (or the pseudogene TRBV3-2) with TRBJ2-7; 7 bases align to TRBD1. Germline CDR1 and CDR2: LGHDT and YNNKEL (reference sequence). CDR3 length: 13 residues. With 1 base clipped from V and 6 bases from J, the junction kept 3 bases outside the gene matches.

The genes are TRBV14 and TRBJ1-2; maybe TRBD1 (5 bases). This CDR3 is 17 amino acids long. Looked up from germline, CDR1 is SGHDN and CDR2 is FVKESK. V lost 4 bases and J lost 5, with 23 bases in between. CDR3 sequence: CASSPPTNRRVSYGYTF. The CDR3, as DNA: TGTGCCAGCAGCCCCCCCACGAACAGGCGGGTAAGTTATGGCTACACCTTC.

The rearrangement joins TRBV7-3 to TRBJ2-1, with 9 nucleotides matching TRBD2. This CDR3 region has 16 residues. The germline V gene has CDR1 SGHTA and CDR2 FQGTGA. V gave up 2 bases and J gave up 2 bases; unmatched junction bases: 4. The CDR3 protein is CASSLSPSGTYNEQFF. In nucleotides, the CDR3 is TGTGCCAGCAGCTTATCCCCTAGCGGGACCTACAATGAGCAGTTCTTC. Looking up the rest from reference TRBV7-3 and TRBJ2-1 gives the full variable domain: GAGVSQTPSNKVTEKGKYVELRCDPISGHTALYWYRQSLGQGPEFLIYFQGTGAADDSGLPNDRFFAVRPEGSVSTLKIQRTERGDSAVYLCASSLSPSGTYNEQFFGPGTRLTVL.

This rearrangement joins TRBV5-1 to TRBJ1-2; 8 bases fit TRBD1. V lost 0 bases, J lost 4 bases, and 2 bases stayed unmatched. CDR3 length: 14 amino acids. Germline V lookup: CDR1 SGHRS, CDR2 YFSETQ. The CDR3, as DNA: TGCGCCAGCAGCTTGGCAGGGGGCGGCTATGGCTACACCTTC. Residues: CASSLAGGGYGYTF.

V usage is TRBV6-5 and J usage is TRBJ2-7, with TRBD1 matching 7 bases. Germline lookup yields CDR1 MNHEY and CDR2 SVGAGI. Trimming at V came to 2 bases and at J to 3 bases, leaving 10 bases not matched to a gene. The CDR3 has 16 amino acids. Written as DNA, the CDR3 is TGTGCCAGCAGTTACGGCTCGGGACAGACCTTCTACGAGCAGTACTTC. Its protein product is CASSYGSGQTFYEQYF.

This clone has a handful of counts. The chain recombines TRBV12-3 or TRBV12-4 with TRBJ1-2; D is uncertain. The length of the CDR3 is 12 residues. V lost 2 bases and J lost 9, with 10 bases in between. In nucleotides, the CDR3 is TGTGCCAGCAGTTTACCGGGATCCCGCTACACCTTC. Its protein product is CASSLPGSRYTF.

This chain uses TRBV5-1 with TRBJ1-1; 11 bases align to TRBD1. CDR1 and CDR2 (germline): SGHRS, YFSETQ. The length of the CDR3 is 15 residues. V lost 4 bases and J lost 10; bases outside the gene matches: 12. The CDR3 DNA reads TGCGCCAGCAGCCCTGGGGACAGGGGGAGCGAGATAGCTTTCTTT. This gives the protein CASSPGDRGSEIAFF. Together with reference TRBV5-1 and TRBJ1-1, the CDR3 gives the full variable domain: KAGVTQTPRYLIKTRGQQVTLSCSPISGHRSVSWYQQTPGQGLQFLFEYFSETQRNKGNFPGRFSGRQFSNSRSEMNVSTLELGDSALYLCASSPGDRGSEIAFFGQGTRLTVV.

CDR3 coding DNA: TGTGCCTGGAACGGTGACTCTGGAAACACCATATATTTT. Its translation: CAWNGDSGNTIYF. This chain links TRBV30 with TRBJ1-3; D is unresolved. This CDR3 is 13 amino acids long. CDR1 is GTSNPN and CDR2 is SVGIG in the germline V gene (reference sequence). Trimming removed 4 bases from V and 0 bases from J, with 7 bases in between. Full variable domain (rest looked up from reference TRBV30 and TRBJ1-3): SQTIHQWPATLVQPVGSPLSLECTVEGTSNPNLYWYRQAAGRGLQLLFYSVGIGQISSEVPQNLSASRPQDRQFILSSKKLLLSDSGFYLCAWNGDSGNTIYFGEGSWLTVV.

This CDR3 is CASSSGTDYGYTF. CDR3 bases: TGTGCCAGCAGCTCCGGGACAGACTATGGCTACACCTTC. This chain connects TRBV7-6 to TRBJ1-2, with 7 bases matching TRBD1. The CDR3 totals 13 residues. The V and J ends lost 4 bases and 3 bases, in that order; junction bases with no gene match: 2. Germline CDR1 SGHVS, CDR2 FNYEAQ. The full variable domain, its missing parts supplied by reference TRBV7-6 and TRBJ1-2, is GAGVSQSPRYKVTKRGQDVALRCDPISGHVSLYWYRQALGQGPEFLTYFNYEAQQDKSGLPNDRFSAERPEGSISTLTIQRTEQRDSAMYRCASSSGTDYGYTFGSGTRLTVV.

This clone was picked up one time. CDR3 DNA: TGTGCCAGCAGCGTAGTGGTCGATTCACCCCTCCACTTT. As protein: CASSVVVDSPLHF. The chain uses TRBV9 and TRBJ1-6; D call uncertain. CDR1 SGDLS and CDR2 YYNGEE come from the germline V gene. The CDR3 consists of 13 residues. V lost 0 bases and J 8 bases, leaving 6 bases between the germline ends.

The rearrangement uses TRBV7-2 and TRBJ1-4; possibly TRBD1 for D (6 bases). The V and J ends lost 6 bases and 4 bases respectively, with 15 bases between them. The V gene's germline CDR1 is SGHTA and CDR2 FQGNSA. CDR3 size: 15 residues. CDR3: CASSDRGGGNEKLFF. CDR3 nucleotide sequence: TGTGCCAGCAGTGATAGGGGGGGCGGTAATGAAAAACTGTTTTTT.

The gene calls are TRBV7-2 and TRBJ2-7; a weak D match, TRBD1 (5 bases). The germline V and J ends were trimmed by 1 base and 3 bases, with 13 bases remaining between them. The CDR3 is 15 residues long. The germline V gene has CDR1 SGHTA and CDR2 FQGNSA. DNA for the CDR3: TGTGCCAGCAGCTTAGGTCAGGGCTTATACTACGAGCAGTACTTC. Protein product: CASSLGQGLYYEQYF.

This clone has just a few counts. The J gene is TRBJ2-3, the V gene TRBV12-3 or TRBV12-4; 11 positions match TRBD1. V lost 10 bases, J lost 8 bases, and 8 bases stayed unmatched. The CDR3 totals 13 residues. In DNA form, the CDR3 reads TGTGCCATCCGGGCCGGGACAGGGGGTACGCAGTATTTT. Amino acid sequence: CAIRAGTGGTQYF.

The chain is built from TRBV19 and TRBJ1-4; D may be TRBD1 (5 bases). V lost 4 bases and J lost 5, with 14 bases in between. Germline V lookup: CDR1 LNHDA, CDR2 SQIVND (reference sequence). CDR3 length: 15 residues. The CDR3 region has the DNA TGTGCCAGTAGTACCGGCCGGGGCCTCAATGAAAAACTGTTTTTT. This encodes CASSTGRGLNEKLFF.

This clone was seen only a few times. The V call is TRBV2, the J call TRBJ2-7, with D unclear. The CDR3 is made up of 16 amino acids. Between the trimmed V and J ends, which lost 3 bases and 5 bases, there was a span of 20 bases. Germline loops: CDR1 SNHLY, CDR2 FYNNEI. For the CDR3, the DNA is TGTGCCAGCAGTGAGATGGGTGGCAGGTTGTACAACGAGCAGTACTTC. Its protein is CASSEMGGRLYNEQYF.

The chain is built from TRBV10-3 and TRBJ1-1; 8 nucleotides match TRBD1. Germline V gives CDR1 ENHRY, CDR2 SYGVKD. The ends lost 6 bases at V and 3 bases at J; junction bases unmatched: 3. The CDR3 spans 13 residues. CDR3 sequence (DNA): TGTGCCATCAGCGGACAGGGCGACACTGAAGCTTTCTTT. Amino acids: CAISGQGDTEAFF.